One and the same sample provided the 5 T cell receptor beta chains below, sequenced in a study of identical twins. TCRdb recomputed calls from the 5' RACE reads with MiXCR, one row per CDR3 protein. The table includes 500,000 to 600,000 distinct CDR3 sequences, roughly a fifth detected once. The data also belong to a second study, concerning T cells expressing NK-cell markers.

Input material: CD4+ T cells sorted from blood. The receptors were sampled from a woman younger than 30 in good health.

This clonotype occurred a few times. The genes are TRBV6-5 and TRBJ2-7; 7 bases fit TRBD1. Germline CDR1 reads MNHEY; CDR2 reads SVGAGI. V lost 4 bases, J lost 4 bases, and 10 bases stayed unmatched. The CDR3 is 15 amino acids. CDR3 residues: CASSFRPGQSYEQYF. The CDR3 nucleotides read TGTGCCAGCAGTTTTCGCCCGGGACAGAGTTACGAGCAGTACTTC.

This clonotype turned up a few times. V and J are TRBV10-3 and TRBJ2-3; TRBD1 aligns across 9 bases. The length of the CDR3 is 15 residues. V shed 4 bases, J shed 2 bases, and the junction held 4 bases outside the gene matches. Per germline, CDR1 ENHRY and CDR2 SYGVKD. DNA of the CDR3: TGTGCCATCAGTGTGGGGACAGGGATCACAGATACGCAGTATTTT. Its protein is CAISVGTGITDTQYF.

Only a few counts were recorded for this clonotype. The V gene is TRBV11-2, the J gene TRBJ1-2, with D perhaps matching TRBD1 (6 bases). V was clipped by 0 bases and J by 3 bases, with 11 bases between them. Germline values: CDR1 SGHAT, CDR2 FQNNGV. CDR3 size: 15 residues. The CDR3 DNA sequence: TGTGCCAGCAGCTTAGAGACAGGATGGGACTATGGCTACACCTTC. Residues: CASSLETGWDYGYTF.

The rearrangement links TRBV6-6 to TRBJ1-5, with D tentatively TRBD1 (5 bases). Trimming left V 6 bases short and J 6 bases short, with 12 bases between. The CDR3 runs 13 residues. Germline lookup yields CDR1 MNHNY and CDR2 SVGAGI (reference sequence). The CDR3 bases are TGTGCCAGCAGGCAGGGACGGGGTCAGCCCCAGCATTTT. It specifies CASRQGRGQPQHF.

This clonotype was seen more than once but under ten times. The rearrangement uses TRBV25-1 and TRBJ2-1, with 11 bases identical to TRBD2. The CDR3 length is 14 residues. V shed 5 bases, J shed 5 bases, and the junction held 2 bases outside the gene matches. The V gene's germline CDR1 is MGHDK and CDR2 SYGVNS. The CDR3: CASSTSGGNNEQFF. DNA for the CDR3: TGTGCCAGCAGTACTAGCGGGGGAAACAATGAGCAGTTCTTC. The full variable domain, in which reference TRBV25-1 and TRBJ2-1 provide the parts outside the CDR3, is EADIYQTPRYLVIGTGKKITLECSQTMGHDKMYWYQQDPGMELHLIHYSYGVNSTEKGDLSSESTVSRIRTEHFPLTLESARPSHTSQYLCASSTSGGNNEQFFGPGTRLTVL.